The 9 T cell receptor beta chains given below trace back to one sample, sequenced in a study of cytomegalovirus exposure and HLA in healthy donors. TCRdb's table, derived via immunoSEQ multiplex PCR, lists solely in-frame clones and lacks some. This table holds 70,000 to 85,000 clones, around 95% found once. Material: PBMCs. These receptors were obtained from a woman aged 18-30 years in good health and CMV-seropositive.

This chain links TRBV19 with TRBJ2-2, with D hard to call. Trimming removed 3 bases at V and 2 bases at J, with 7 bases between. The CDR3 is 14 amino acids. The germline V gene has CDR1 LNHDA and CDR2 SQIVND (reference sequence). CDR3 sequence reads: CASSMPGNTGELFF. DNA for the CDR3: TGTGCCAGTAGTATGCCAGGAAACACCGGGGAGCTGTTTTTT.

The V gene is TRBV14, the J gene TRBJ1-1; 7 bases are a match to TRBD1. Trimming removed 1 base from V and 4 bases from J; junction bases left unmatched: 6. The CDR3 is 15 residues long. Germline lookup yields CDR1 SGHDN and CDR2 FVKESK. The CDR3 loop is CASSQVSGGSTEAFF. The CDR3 nucleotides are TGTGCCAGCAGCCAAGTCTCAGGGGGAAGCACTGAAGCTTTCTTT.

The chain recombines TRBV4-3 with TRBJ1-4; no clear D gene. V gave up 4 bases and J gave up 10 bases, with 13 bases separating them. The CDR3 extends over 13 amino acids. The V gene's germline CDR1 is LGHNA and CDR2 YSLEER. CDR3 sequence: CASSRTGVGKLFF. The CDR3 region has the DNA TGCGCCAGCAGCCGGACCGGGGTTGGAAAACTGTTTTTT.

The chain carries TRBV5-6 and TRBJ1-2; D is possibly TRBD1 (6 bases). This CDR3 comprises 15 residues. Germline V gene data show CDR1 as SGHDT and CDR2 as YYEEEE. The V and J ends lost 0 bases and 2 bases respectively, with 11 bases between them. DNA of the CDR3: TGTGCCAGCAGCTTGGGCAGGGGCTGGAACTATGGCTACACCTTC. Its protein is CASSLGRGWNYGYTF. The full variable domain, completed using reference TRBV5-6 and TRBJ1-2, is DAGVTQSPTHLIKTRGQQVTLRCSPKSGHDTVSWYQQALGQGPQFIFQYYEEEERQRGNFPDRFSGHQFPNYSSELNVNALLLGDSALYLCASSLGRGWNYGYTFGSGTRLTVV.

This sequence joins TRBV5-6 and TRBJ2-1, with D perhaps TRBD1 (7 bases). Germline CDR1 and CDR2: SGHDT and YYEEEE. This CDR3 has 15 amino acids. V shed 2 bases and J shed 5 bases, with 14 bases lying between them. Here the CDR3 DNA reads TGTGCCAGCAGCTTAGGAGGGGGCCTTAACAATGAGCAGTTCTTC. Translating gives CASSLGGGLNNEQFF. The entire variable domain, with the rest obtained from reference TRBV5-6 and TRBJ2-1, is as follows: DAGVTQSPTHLIKTRGQQVTLRCSPKSGHDTVSWYQQALGQGPQFIFQYYEEEERQRGNFPDRFSGHQFPNYSSELNVNALLLGDSALYLCASSLGGGLNNEQFFGPGTRLTVL.

This chain uses TRBV5-1 with TRBJ2-6, with D uncertain. The CDR3 totals 16 residues. V gave up 0 bases and J gave up 4 bases, with 11 bases separating them. Germline CDR1 SGHRS, CDR2 YFSETQ. As DNA, the CDR3 is TGCGCCAGCAGCTTGGGGGTGACATCAGGGGCCAACGTCCTGACTTTC. Translation: CASSLGVTSGANVLTF.

The chain combines TRBV11-2 with TRBJ2-7; 8 bases match TRBD1. The V gene's germline CDR1 is SGHAT and CDR2 FQNNGV. The CDR3 spans 15 residues. The V gene end was trimmed by 5 bases and the J gene end by 1 base; junction bases not matched to a gene: 7. CDR3 in DNA: TGTGCCAGCAGCGGACAGGGTGGGAGTTCCTACGAGCAGTACTTC. Translation: CASSGQGGSSYEQYF.

This sequence joins TRBV7-9 and TRBJ1-1, with D maybe TRBD1 (5 bases). V lost 1 base and J 4 bases, leaving 13 bases between the germline ends. Germline values: CDR1 SEHNR, CDR2 FQNEAQ (reference sequence). CDR3 size: 15 residues. In DNA form, the CDR3 reads TGTGCCAGCAGCTTAGTTGGGGCCCTGGCCACTGAAGCTTTCTTT. Protein sequence: CASSLVGALATEAFF.

The CDR3 DNA is TGCGCCAGCAGCTTCACATCAACTAATGAAAAACTGTTTTTT. Its translation: CASSFTSTNEKLFF. The rearrangement joins TRBV5-1 to TRBJ1-4; no clear D. The CDR3 is 14 amino acids. CDR1 is SGHRS, CDR2 YFSETQ, per germline. Trimming stripped 2 bases from V and 0 bases from J, with 5 bases between.